This is a list of T cell receptor beta chains from one sample in a study of blood T cells in healthy people across ages. In TCRdb, the 5' RACE reads were re-called with MiXCR into one record per CDR3 protein. In the table there are about 580,000 distinct CDR3 sequences, about 45% of which are singletons. The sample comprised blood. The receptors shown here come from a man older than 75 in good health. CDR3s include the opening cysteine and the closing phenylalanine or tryptophan. Expanded clones are given a class, and other clones once, few, many or no size at all.

clone size	V gene	J gene	CDR3 protein
-	TRBV3-1	TRBJ2-1	CASTSTSGGVYNEQFF
many	TRBV11-1	TRBJ1-1	CASSVPGSGAEAFF
-	TRBV20-1	TRBJ2-5	CSARSAETQETQYF
-	TRBV9	TRBJ1-2	CASSVEPGQVYGYTF
few	TRBV7-2	TRBJ2-4	CASSLQPGLAGENQYF
few	TRBV9	TRBJ2-7	CASSVVDSGSYEQYF
few	TRBV7-9	TRBJ2-3	CASSLARGLATDTQYF
few	TRBV21-1	TRBJ1-2	CASSFLGVNGYGYTF
few	TRBV7-2	TRBJ2-3	CASTQGGVTDTQYF
-	TRBV7-2	TRBJ2-7	CASSLWQPDREQYF
-	TRBV6-5	TRBJ1-1	CASSPWGGAPTEAFF
few	TRBV20-1	TRBJ2-3	CRVTSTDTQYF
many	TRBV29-1	TRBJ2-7	CSVPGGYEQYF